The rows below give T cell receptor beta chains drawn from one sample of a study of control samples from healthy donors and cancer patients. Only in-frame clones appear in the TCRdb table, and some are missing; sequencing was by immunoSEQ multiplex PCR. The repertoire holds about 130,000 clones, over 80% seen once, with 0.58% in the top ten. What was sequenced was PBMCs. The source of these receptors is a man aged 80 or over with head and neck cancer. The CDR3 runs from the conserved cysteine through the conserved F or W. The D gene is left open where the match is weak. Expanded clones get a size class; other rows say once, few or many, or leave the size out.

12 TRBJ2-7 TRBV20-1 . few TGCAGTGCTAGTCTACAGGCTAACGAGCAGTACTTC CSASLQANEQYF
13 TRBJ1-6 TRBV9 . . TGTGCCAGCAGCGTAGGCCCGAATTCACCCCTCCACTTT CASSVGPNSPLHF
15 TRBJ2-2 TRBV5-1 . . TGCGCCAGCAGTTCTGAGACCGGGAGCACCGGGGAGCTGTTTTTT CASSSETGSTGELFF
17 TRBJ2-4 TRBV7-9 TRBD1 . TGTGCCAGCAGCCACGCCGGAGGGACAGGGGGCCGGTACATTCAGTACTTC CASSHAGGTGGRYIQYF
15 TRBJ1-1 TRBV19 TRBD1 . TGTGCCAGTAGAACACCCGGGACAGGACCATCTGTTGCTTTCTTT CASRTPGTGPSVAFF
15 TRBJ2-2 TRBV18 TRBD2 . TGTGCCAGCTCACCAACGGTAGCGGGAGACCGGGAGCTGTTTTTT CASSPTVAGDRELFF
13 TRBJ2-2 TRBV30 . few TGTGCCTGGAGTGTATCTCGTACCGGGGAGCTGTTTTTT CAWSVSRTGELFF
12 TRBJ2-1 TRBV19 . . TGTGCCAGCAGGGTAGGGTACAATGAGCAGTTCTTC CASRVGYNEQFF
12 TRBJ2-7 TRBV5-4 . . TGTGCCAGCAGCGTTAACGTCGACGAGCAGTACTTC CASSVNVDEQYF
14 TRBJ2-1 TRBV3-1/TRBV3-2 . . TGTGCCAGCAGCCAAGATAGTAGATACAATGAGCAGTTCTTC CASSQDSRYNEQFF
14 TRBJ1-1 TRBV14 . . TGTGCCAGCAGCCAGGGGCTAAGGGGCACTGAAGCTTTCTTT CASSQGLRGTEAFF
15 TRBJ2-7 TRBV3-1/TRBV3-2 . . TGTGCCAGCAGCCAGCCGGGGGCGGAGGTGTACGAGCAGTACTTC CASSQPGAEVYEQYF
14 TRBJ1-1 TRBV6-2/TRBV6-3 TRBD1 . TGTGCCAGCAGCCAACGCACAGGGGACACTGAAGCTTTCTTT CASSQRTGDTEAFF
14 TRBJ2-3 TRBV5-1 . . TGCGCCAGCAGCTTGGAACAATACACAGATACGCAGTATTTT CASSLEQYTDTQYF
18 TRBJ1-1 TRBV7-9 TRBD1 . TGTGCCAGCAGGCCTAACGCGAGGGGAGGGGGCTTGGGCACTGAAGCTTTCTTT CASRPNARGGGLGTEAFF
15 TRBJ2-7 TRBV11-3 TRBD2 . TGTGCCAGCAGCCCCGGACTAGCGGGAGGGTACGAGCAGTACTTC CASSPGLAGGYEQYF
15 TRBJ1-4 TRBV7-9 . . TGTGCCAGCAGCTTAGTATTCTCCGGATCGGAAAAACTGTTTTTT CASSLVFSGSEKLFF
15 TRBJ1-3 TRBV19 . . TGTGCCAGTAGTATAGCAACAGGCGGTGGAAACACCATATATTTT CASSIATGGGNTIYF
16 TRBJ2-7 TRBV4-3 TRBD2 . TGCGCCAGCAGCCAAGATGTGGCTAGCGGGAGCCTTCGGCAGTACTTC CASSQDVASGSLRQYF
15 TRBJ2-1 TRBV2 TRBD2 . TGTGCCAGCAGTCAACTAGCGGGGGCCTACAATGAGCAGTTCTTC CASSQLAGAYNEQFF
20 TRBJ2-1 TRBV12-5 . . TGTGCTAGTGGTTTGGCCCCAAAGGAGTCAAACAGGAACTCCTACAATGAGCAGTTCTTC CASGLAPKESNRNSYNEQFF
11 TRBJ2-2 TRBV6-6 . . TGTGCCAGCACTACCACCGGGGAGCTGTTTTTT CASTTTGELFF
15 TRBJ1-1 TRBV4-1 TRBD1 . TGCGCCAGCAGCCTCCGGGACAGCATGAACACTGAAGCTTTCTTT CASSLRDSMNTEAFF
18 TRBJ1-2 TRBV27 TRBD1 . TGTGCCAGCAGTTTCTATCCTCCGGGACAGGGCTCTTCCTATGGCTACACCTTC CASSFYPPGQGSSYGYTF
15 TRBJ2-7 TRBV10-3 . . TGTGCCATCAGGGACTACAGGGTCATGGAGAACGAGCAGTACTTC CAIRDYRVMENEQYF
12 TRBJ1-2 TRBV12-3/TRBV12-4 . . TGTGCCAGCAGACAGGGAGACTATGGCTACACCTTC CASRQGDYGYTF
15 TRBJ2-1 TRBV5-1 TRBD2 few TGCGCCAGCAGTACCGACGGGGGGGTTTACAATGAGCAGTTCTTC CASSTDGGVYNEQFF
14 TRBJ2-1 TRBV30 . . TGTGCCTGGAGACGGTGGAGCTCCTACAATGAGCAGTTCTTC CAWRRWSSYNEQFF
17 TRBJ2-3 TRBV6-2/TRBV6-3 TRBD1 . TGTGCCAGCAGCCCGAGGGGGCAGATCTCTAGCACAGATACGCAGTATTTT CASSPRGQISSTDTQYF
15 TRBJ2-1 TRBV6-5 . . TGTGCCAGCAGTTCCCTGGGGGGCTCCTACAATGAGCAGTTCTTC CASSSLGGSYNEQFF
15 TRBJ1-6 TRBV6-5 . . TGTGCCAGCAGTCGGGAGTTCGCCTATAATTCACCCCTCCACTTT CASSREFAYNSPLHF
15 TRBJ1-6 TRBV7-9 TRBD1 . TGTGCCAGCTCGACAGGGGGCCAATATAATTCACCCCTCCACTTT CASSTGGQYNSPLHF
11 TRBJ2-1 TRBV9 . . TGTGCCAGCAGCGTAGCGGGTGAGCAGTTCTTC CASSVAGEQFF